The 6 T cell receptor beta chains in this list originate from one sample, sequenced in a study of cytomegalovirus exposure and HLA in healthy donors. A multiplex PCR was run with 60 Vbeta primers and 13 Jbeta primers. Only in-frame clones appear in the TCRdb table, and some are missing; sequencing was by immunoSEQ multiplex PCR. The profile shows 200,000 to 250,000 clones, more than 65% of them singletons. Sequenced input: PBMCs. The receptors shown here come from a woman aged 25 to 45 in good health and CMV-seronegative.

This chain joins TRBV6-6 and TRBJ2-1; TRBD2 aligns across 7 bases. Germline assignment: CDR1 MNHNY and CDR2 SVGAGI (reference sequence). This CDR3 contains 15 residues. V gave up 6 bases and J gave up 5 bases; unmatched junction bases: 10. The CDR3: CASSRFGGSHNEQFF. The CDR3 nucleotides read TGTGCCAGCAGCCGGTTCGGCGGGAGTCACAATGAGCAGTTCTTC.

The J gene is TRBJ1-2, the V gene TRBV5-4, with TRBD1 matching over 8 bases. After removal of 6 bases from V and 0 bases from J, the junction contained 4 bases not matched to a gene. The CDR3 is 14 residues long. Germline CDR1 is SGHNT and CDR2 is YYREEE (reference sequence). The CDR3 coding sequence is TGTGCCAGCACCCTGACAGGGGCTAACTATGGCTACACCTTC. Protein product: CASTLTGANYGYTF.

This sequence joins TRBV7-2 and TRBJ1-2, with TRBD1 identical over 9 bases. The CDR3 is 15 amino acids. Trimming cost V 3 bases and J 6 bases; bases outside gene matches: 8. CDR1 is SGHTA, CDR2 FQGNSA, per germline. CDR3 in amino acids: CASSFTWDRVNGYTF. DNA of the CDR3: TGTGCCAGCAGCTTTACCTGGGACAGGGTCAATGGCTACACCTTC. Full variable domain (missing parts from reference TRBV7-2 and TRBJ1-2): GAGVSQSPSNKVTEKGKDVELRCDPISGHTALYWYRQSLGQGLEFLIYFQGNSAPDKSGLPSDRFSAERTGGSVSTLTIQRTQQEDSAVYLCASSFTWDRVNGYTFGSGTRLTVV.

The chain links TRBV5-4 to TRBJ2-3; D is perhaps TRBD2 (6 bases). V was cut by 0 bases and J by 4 bases, with 12 bases left in between. The V gene's germline CDR1 is SGHNT and CDR2 YYREEE (reference sequence). The CDR3 is made up of 15 amino acids. CDR3 loop: CASSLVSGSADTQYF. The CDR3, as DNA: TGTGCCAGCAGCTTGGTCTCCGGGAGTGCAGATACGCAGTATTTT.

With regard to this clone: A junction end diverges from the germline sequence, so it may reflect a read error. This chain connects TRBV7-7 to TRBJ2-5, with TRBD2 identical over 11 bases. Germline CDR1 is SSHAT and CDR2 is FNYEAQ (reference sequence). The CDR3 runs to 15 residues. CDR3 nucleotide sequence: TGTGCTAGCAGCTTGGTAGGACTAGCGGGAGAGACCCAGTACTTC. Encoded protein: CASSLVGLAGETQYF.

This chain links TRBV29-1 with TRBJ1-2; tentative D call: TRBD1 (6 bases). Between the trimmed V and J ends, which lost 6 bases and 4 bases, there was a span of 24 bases. CDR3 length: 16 residues. In germline, CDR1 is SQVTM, CDR2 ANQGSEA. CDR3 amino acids: CSVLLGATASGYGYTF. Here the CDR3 DNA reads TGCAGCGTCCTCTTGGGGGCAACAGCCTCAGGCTATGGCTACACCTTC. Together with reference TRBV29-1 and TRBJ1-2, the CDR3 gives the full variable domain: SAVISQKPSRDICQRGTSLTIQCQVDSQVTMMFWYRQQPGQSLTLIATANQGSEATYESGFVIDKFPISRPNLTFSTLTVSNMSPEDSSIYLCSVLLGATASGYGYTFGSGTRLTVV.